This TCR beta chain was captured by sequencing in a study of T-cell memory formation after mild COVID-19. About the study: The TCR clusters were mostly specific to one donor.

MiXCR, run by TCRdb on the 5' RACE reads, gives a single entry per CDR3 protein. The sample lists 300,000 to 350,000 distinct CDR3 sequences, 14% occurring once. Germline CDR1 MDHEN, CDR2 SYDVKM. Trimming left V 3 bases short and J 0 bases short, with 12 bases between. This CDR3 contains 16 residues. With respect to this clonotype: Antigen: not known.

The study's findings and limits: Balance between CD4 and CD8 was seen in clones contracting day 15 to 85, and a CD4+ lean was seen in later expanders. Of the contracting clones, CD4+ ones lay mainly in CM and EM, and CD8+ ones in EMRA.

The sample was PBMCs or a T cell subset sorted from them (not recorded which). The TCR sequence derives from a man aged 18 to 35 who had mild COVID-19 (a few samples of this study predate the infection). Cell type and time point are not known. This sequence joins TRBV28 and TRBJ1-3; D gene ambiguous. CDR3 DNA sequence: TGTGCCAGCAGTTTCTGGAGTAAACTCTCTGGAAACACCATATATTTT. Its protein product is CASSFWSKLSGNTIYF.